These 16 T cell receptor beta chains were all obtained from the same sample, sequenced in a study of blood T cell repertoires in COVID-19. TCRdb's copy holds only in-frame clones and misses some; the assay was immunoSEQ multiplex PCR. The sample carries some 150,000 clones, around 84% recorded once. Material for sequencing was peripheral blood. The receptors derive from a woman aged 50 to 60 with acute or convalescent COVID-19.

The chain employs TRBV4-3 and TRBJ2-3; TRBD2 agrees at 8 bases. CDR1 is LGHNA, CDR2 YSLEER, per germline. The trim removed 2 bases at V and 2 bases at J, leaving 9 bases unmatched. The CDR3 length is 17 residues. This chain's CDR3 is CASSQSPGREDTDTQYF. The CDR3 DNA reads TGCGCCAGCAGCCAATCCCCAGGGCGGGAGGACACAGATACGCAGTATTTT.

This chain connects TRBV5-1 to TRBJ2-3; possibly TRBD2 for D (7 bases). The CDR3 is 16 amino acids. Trimming cost V 0 bases and J 0 bases, with 11 bases left between them. The germline gives CDR1 SGHRS, CDR2 YFSETQ. The CDR3 DNA reads as TGCGCCAGCAGCTTGGAGGGGGGGTTGAGCACAGATACGCAGTATTTT. Translating gives CASSLEGGLSTDTQYF.

The gene calls are TRBV28 and TRBJ1-2; D possibly corresponds to TRBD1 (5 bases). Trimming stripped 2 bases from V and 3 bases from J, with 16 bases between. This CDR3 has 16 residues. Germline assignment: CDR1 MDHEN and CDR2 SYDVKM. CDR3: CASSLVGTSGYYGYTF. The CDR3 coding sequence is TGTGCCAGCAGTTTAGTGGGGACTTCGGGATACTATGGCTACACCTTC.

CDR3 loop: CAIGDRDEQYF. The DNA of the CDR3 is TGTGCCATCGGGGACAGGGACGAGCAGTACTTC. The chain recombines TRBV10-3 with TRBJ2-7, with 9 nucleotides matching TRBD1. Germline V gives CDR1 ENHRY, CDR2 SYGVKD. The V segment lost 8 bases and the J segment 5 bases; nucleotides outside the gene matches: 1. The CDR3 spans 11 residues.

The chain is built from TRBV19 and TRBJ2-4, with D tentatively TRBD1 (6 bases). This CDR3 is 17 amino acids long. Germline loops: CDR1 LNHDA, CDR2 SQIVND (reference sequence). Trimming cost V 4 bases and J 0 bases, with 16 bases left between them. CDR3 region: CASSTEKGGLAKNIQYF. The CDR3 nucleotides are TGTGCCAGTAGTACAGAGAAAGGGGGTTTAGCCAAAAACATTCAGTACTTC.

The chain has TRBV19 and TRBJ1-1; no clear D gene. The CDR3 consists of 14 residues. Germline assignment: CDR1 LNHDA and CDR2 SQIVND (reference sequence). V lost 5 bases to trimming and J lost 3 bases, with 13 bases between them. The CDR3 region has the DNA TGTGCCAGTAGTTCATCGGGGTTCGACACTGAAGCTTTCTTT. Protein: CASSSSGFDTEAFF.

This chain links TRBV18 with TRBJ2-1; D is uncertain. The germline V and J ends were trimmed by 5 bases and 0 bases, with 11 bases remaining between them. Germline loops: CDR1 KGHSH, CDR2 LQKENI. The length of the CDR3 is 15 residues. CDR3 amino acids: CASSSTRSSYNEQFF. The CDR3 region has the DNA TGTGCCAGCTCATCGACTCGGAGCTCCTACAATGAGCAGTTCTTC.

The gene calls are TRBV5-1 and TRBJ2-3; D is unresolved. CDR1 is SGHRS, CDR2 YFSETQ, per germline. The V end lost 0 bases, the J end lost 3 bases, and 8 bases lay between the germline ends. The CDR3 runs 14 residues. As DNA, the CDR3 is TGCGCCAGCAGCTTGGTGTCCAGGACAGATACGCAGTATTTT. This translates into CASSLVSRTDTQYF.

V and J are TRBV4-2 and TRBJ2-1, with D perhaps TRBD1 (5 bases). The CDR3 covers 14 residues. Trimming stripped 0 bases from V and 7 bases from J, with 10 bases between. Germline CDR1 LGHNA, CDR2 YNFKEQ. The CDR3: CASSQELGANEQFF. The CDR3 DNA sequence: TGTGCCAGCAGCCAAGAGCTTGGGGCAAATGAGCAGTTCTTC.

In its sample, this clone was seen once. The chain is built from TRBV5-1 and TRBJ2-2, with D possibly matching TRBD2 (6 bases). The CDR3 has 15 residues. Germline CDR1 reads SGHRS; CDR2 reads YFSETQ. Trimming took off 4 bases at V and 6 bases at J, with 16 bases between the two ends. CDR3 sequence reads: CASSVAGSQAGELFF. The CDR3 region has the DNA TGCGCCAGCAGCGTTGCGGGGAGCCAGGCCGGGGAGCTGTTTTTT. The whole variable domain, filled in from reference TRBV5-1 and TRBJ2-2, reads KAGVTQTPRYLIKTRGQQVTLSCSPISGHRSVSWYQQTPGQGLQFLFEYFSETQRNKGNFPGRFSGRQFSNSRSEMNVSTLELGDSALYLCASSVAGSQAGELFFGEGSRLTVL.

The chain is built from TRBV30 and TRBJ1-1; unclear D gene. This CDR3 spans 16 amino acids. Trimming pared 4 bases from V and 4 bases from J, leaving 22 bases between. Germline values: CDR1 GTSNPN, CDR2 SVGIG (reference sequence). This CDR3 is CAWIWWGVGSGTEAFF. CDR3 nucleotides: TGTGCCTGGATCTGGTGGGGAGTGGGAAGTGGCACTGAAGCTTTCTTT.

The chain is built from TRBV5-1 and TRBJ2-5; 9 bases match TRBD1. This CDR3 is 13 amino acids long. Trimming removed 4 bases from V and 6 bases from J; junction bases left unmatched: 4. Germline V gene lookup returns CDR1 SGHRS and CDR2 YFSETQ. CDR3 residues: CASSPGQGQTQYF. The CDR3 coding sequence is TGCGCCAGCAGCCCGGGACAGGGTCAGACCCAGTACTTC.

This chain uses TRBV5-1 with TRBJ1-4; 9 bases agree with TRBD1. The germline gives CDR1 SGHRS, CDR2 YFSETQ. CDR3 length: 17 amino acids. The ends lost 0 bases at V and 4 bases at J; junction bases unmatched: 7. CDR3 region: CASSLAGTGKSNEKLFF. The CDR3 DNA sequence: TGCGCCAGCAGCTTGGCCGGGACAGGGAAGAGTAATGAAAAACTGTTTTTT.

Note on this clone: At one of its ends the junction is not consistent with the germline gene, which may arise from a read error. The genes are TRBV6-2 or TRBV6-3 and TRBJ2-5; D possibly corresponds to TRBD1 (6 bases). The CDR3 contains 15 residues. Germline loops: CDR1 MNHEY, CDR2 SVGEGT. The CDR3 region has the DNA TGTGCCAGCAGTTACAACGGACAGTCCCAAGGGACCCAGTACTTC. Its protein product is CASSYNGQSQGTQYF.

CDR3 sequence (DNA): TGTGCCAGCAGCACCCCGGGACAGGGAAATGAAAAACTGTTTTTT. It encodes CASSTPGQGNEKLFF. This chain joins TRBV28 and TRBJ1-4; 9 nucleotides agree with TRBD1. This CDR3 region has 15 residues. Germline V gene sequence: CDR1 MDHEN, CDR2 SYDVKM. Trimming cost V 6 bases and J 5 bases; bases outside gene matches: 7.

This clone was seen once. This rearrangement joins TRBV18 to TRBJ2-2; 7 bases map to TRBD1. Germline V gives CDR1 KGHSH, CDR2 LQKENI. This CDR3 spans 15 amino acids. The V gene end was trimmed by 4 bases and the J gene end by 3 bases; junction bases not matched to a gene: 5. The CDR3 sequence: CASSLMQGDTGELFF. The CDR3 nucleotides read TGTGCCAGCTCACTGATGCAGGGGGACACCGGGGAGCTGTTTTTT.